The T cell receptor (beta chain) described here comes from a study of PD-1 blockade in mismatch repair-deficient tumors. Overall study context: Patients had 12 to 13 mismatch repair-deficient cancer types and were previously treated and progressing.

Clones were sequenced by immunoSEQ multiplex PCR, and TCRdb holds only the in-frame ones, with some missing. The sample carries about 84,000 clones, over 75% recorded once. Every patient had mismatch repair deficiency by PCR or immunohistochemistry. A word on this clone: Its target is not known.

V lost 2 bases and J lost 2, with 8 bases in between. This CDR3 is built from 13 residues. CDR1 SGHNT and CDR2 YYREEE come from the germline V gene (reference sequence). Study outcomes and limitations: After pembrolizumab, tumor-resident clones rose rapidly, then generally contracted before radiologic responses.

This TCR was sampled from an adult with mismatch repair-deficient cancer. The rearrangement joins TRBV5-4 to TRBJ2-7, with a tentative D call TRBD2 (5 bases). Sequencing used peripheral blood, obtained 12 weeks after starting pembrolizumab. As DNA, the CDR3 is TGTGCCAGCAGCTTTGGACTGCCCTACGAGCAGTACTTC. Translation: CASSFGLPYEQYF.